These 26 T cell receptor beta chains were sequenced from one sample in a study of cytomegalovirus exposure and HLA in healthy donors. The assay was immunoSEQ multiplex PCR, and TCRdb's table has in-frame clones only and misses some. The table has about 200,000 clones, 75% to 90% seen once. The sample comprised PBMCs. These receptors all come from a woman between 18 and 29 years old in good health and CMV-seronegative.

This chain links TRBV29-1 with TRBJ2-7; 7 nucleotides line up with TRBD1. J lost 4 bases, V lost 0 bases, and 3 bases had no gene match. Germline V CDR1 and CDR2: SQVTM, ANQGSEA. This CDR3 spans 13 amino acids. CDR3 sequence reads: CSVEEGGWYEQYF. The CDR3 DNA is TGCAGCGTTGAAGAAGGGGGCTGGTACGAGCAGTACTTC.

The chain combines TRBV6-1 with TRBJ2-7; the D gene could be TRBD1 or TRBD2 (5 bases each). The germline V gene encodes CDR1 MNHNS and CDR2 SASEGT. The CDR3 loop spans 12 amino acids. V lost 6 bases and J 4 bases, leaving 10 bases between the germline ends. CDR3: CASRGRGYEQYF. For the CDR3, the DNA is TGTGCCAGCAGGGGACGGGGTTACGAGCAGTACTTC.

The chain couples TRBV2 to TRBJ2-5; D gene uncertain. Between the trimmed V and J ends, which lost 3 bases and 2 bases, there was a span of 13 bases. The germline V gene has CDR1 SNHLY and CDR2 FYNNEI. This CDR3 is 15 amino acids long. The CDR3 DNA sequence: TGTGCCAGCAGTGAGTCGGTCTCTCTACAAGAGACCCAGTACTTC. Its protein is CASSESVSLQETQYF.

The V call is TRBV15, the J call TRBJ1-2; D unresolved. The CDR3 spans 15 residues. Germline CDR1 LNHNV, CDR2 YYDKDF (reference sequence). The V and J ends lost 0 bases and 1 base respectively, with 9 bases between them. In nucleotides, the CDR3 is TGTGCCACCAGCAGAGATACCACACTTAACTATGGCTACACCTTC. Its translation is CATSRDTTLNYGYTF. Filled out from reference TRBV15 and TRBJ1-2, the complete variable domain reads DAMVIQNPRYQVTQFGKPVTLSCSQTLNHNVMYWYQQKSSQAPKLLFHYYDKDFNNEADTPDNFQSRRPNTSFCFLDIRSPGLGDTAMYLCATSRDTTLNYGYTFGSGTRLTVV.

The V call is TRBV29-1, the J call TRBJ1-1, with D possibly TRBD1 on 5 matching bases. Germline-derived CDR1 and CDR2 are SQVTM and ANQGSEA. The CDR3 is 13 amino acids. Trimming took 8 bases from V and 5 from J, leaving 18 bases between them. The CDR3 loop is CSTKGVIETEAFF. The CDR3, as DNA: TGCAGCACAAAAGGGGTTATTGAAACTGAAGCTTTCTTT.

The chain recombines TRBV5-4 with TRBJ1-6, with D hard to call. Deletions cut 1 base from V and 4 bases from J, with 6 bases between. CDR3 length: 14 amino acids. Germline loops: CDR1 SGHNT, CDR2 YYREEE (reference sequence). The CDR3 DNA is TGTGCCAGCAGCTTGTACGGGTATAATTCACCCCTCCACTTT. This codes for CASSLYGYNSPLHF.

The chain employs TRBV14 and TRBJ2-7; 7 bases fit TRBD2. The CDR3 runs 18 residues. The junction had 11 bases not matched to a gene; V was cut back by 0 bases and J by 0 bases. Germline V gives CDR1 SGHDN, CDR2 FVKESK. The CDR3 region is CASSQDLGVGGSSYEQYF. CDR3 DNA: TGTGCCAGCAGCCAAGATCTGGGAGTCGGGGGGAGCTCCTACGAGCAGTACTTC. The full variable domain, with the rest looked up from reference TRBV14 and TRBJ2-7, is EAGVTQFPSHSVIEKGQTVTLRCDPISGHDNLYWYRRVMGKEIKFLLHFVKESKQDESGMPNNRFLAERTGGTYSTLKVQPAELEDSGVYFCASSQDLGVGGSSYEQYFGPGTRLTVT.

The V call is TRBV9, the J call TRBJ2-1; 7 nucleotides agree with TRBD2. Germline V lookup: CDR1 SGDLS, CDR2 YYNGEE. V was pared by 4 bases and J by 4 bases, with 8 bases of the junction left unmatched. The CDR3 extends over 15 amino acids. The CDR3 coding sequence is TGTGCCAGCAGCCCCCGGCTAGCGGTTTACAATGAGCAGTTCTTC. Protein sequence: CASSPRLAVYNEQFF.

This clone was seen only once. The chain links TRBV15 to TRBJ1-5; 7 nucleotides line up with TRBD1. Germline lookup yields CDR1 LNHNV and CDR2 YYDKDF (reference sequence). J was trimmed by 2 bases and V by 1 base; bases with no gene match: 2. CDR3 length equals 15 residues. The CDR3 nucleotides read TGTGCCACCAGCAGAGCAGGGGGTGGCAATCAGCCCCAGCATTTT. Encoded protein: CATSRAGGGNQPQHF. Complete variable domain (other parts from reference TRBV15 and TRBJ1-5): DAMVIQNPRYQVTQFGKPVTLSCSQTLNHNVMYWYQQKSSQAPKLLFHYYDKDFNNEADTPDNFQSRRPNTSFCFLDIRSPGLGDTAMYLCATSRAGGGNQPQHFGDGTRLSIL.

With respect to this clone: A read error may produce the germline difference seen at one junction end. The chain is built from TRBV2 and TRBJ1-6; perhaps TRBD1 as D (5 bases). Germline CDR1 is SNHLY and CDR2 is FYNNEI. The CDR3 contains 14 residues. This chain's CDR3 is CASSPFGGLAPPHF. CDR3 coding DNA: TGTGCCAGCAGTCCCTTCGGGGGTCTGGCTCCCCCCCACTTT.

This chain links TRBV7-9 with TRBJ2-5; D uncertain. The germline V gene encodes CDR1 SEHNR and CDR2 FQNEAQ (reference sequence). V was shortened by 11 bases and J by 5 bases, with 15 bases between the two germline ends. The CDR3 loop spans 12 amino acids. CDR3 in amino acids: CAGRGLSETQYF. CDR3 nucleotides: TGTGCCGGACGAGGCCTTTCGGAGACCCAGTACTTC. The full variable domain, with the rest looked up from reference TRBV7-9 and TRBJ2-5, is DTGVSQNPRHKITKRGQNVTFRCDPISEHNRLYWYRQTLGQGPEFLTYFQNEAQLEKSRLLSDRFSAERPKGSFSTLEIQRTEQGDSAMYLCAGRGLSETQYFGPGTRLLVL.

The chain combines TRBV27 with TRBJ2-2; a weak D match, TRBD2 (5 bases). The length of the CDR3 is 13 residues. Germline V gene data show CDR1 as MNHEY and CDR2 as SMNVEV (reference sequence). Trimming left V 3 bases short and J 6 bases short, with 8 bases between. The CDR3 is CASSFTRAGELFF. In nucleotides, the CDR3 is TGTGCCAGCAGTTTCACGAGGGCCGGGGAGCTGTTTTTT.

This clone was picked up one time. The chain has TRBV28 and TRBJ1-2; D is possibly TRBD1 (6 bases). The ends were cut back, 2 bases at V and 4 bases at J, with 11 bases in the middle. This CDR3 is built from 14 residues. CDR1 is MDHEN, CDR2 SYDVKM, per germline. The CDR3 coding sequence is TGTGCCAGCAGTTTAGGGGGGCGAGGCTATGGCTACACCTTC. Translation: CASSLGGRGYGYTF.

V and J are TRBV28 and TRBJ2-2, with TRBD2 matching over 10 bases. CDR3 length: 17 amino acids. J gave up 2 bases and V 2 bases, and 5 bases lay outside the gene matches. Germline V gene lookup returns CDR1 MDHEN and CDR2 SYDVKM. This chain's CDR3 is CASSLDSGRTNTGELFF. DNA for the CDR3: TGTGCCAGCAGTTTAGATAGCGGGAGGACTAACACCGGGGAGCTGTTTTTT.

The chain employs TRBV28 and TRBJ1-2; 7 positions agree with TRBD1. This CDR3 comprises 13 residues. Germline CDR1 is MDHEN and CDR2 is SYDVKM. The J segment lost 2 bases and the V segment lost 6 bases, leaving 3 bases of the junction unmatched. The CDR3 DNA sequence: TGTGCCAGCAGCCAGACAGGGAACTATGGCTACACCTTC. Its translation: CASSQTGNYGYTF.

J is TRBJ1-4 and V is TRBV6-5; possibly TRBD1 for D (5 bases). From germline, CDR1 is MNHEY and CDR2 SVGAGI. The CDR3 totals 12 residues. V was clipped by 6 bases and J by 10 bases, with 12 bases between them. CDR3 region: CASRSGSGKLFF. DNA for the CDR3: TGTGCCAGCAGGTCAGGGTCGGGAAAACTGTTTTTT.

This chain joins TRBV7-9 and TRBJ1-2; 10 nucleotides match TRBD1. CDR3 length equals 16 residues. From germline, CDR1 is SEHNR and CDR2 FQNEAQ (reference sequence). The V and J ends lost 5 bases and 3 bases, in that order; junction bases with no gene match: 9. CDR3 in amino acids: CASSPGQGIVDYGYTF. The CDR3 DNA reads TGTGCCAGCAGCCCGGGACAGGGGATTGTAGACTATGGCTACACCTTC.

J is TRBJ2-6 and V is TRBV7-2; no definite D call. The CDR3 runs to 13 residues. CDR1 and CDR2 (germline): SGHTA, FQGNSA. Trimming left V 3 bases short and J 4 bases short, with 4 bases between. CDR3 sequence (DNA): TGTGCCAGCAGCTTGGGCGGGGCCAACGTCCTGACTTTC. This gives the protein CASSLGGANVLTF.

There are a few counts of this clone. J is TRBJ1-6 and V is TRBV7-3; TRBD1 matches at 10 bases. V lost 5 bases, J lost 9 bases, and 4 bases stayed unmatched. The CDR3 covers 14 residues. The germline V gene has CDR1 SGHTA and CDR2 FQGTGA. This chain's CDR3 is CASSQTGGFSPLHF. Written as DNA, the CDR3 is TGTGCCAGCAGCCAGACAGGGGGCTTTTCACCCCTCCACTTT. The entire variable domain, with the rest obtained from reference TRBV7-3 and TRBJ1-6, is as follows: GAGVSQTPSNKVTEKGKYVELRCDPISGHTALYWYRQSLGQGPEFLIYFQGTGAADDSGLPNDRFFAVRPEGSVSTLKIQRTERGDSAVYLCASSQTGGFSPLHFGNGTRLTVT.

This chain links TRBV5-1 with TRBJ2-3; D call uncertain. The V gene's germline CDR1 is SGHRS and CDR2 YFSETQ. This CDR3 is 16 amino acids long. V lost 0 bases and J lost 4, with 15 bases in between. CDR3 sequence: CASSLEDPGSADTQYF. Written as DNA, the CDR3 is TGCGCCAGCAGCTTGGAGGACCCTGGCAGCGCAGATACGCAGTATTTT. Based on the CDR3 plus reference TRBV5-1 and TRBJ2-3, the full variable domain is KAGVTQTPRYLIKTRGQQVTLSCSPISGHRSVSWYQQTPGQGLQFLFEYFSETQRNKGNFPGRFSGRQFSNSRSEMNVSTLELGDSALYLCASSLEDPGSADTQYFGPGTRLTVL.

The CDR3 sequence is CATTGGNDYGYTF. The CDR3 DNA reads TGTGCCACCACGGGGGGGAACGACTATGGCTACACCTTC. The chain combines TRBV28 with TRBJ1-2; tentative D call: TRBD1 (5 bases). The CDR3 is 13 residues long. Germline V lookup: CDR1 MDHEN, CDR2 SYDVKM. Trimming removed 10 bases from V and 3 bases from J, with 15 bases in between.

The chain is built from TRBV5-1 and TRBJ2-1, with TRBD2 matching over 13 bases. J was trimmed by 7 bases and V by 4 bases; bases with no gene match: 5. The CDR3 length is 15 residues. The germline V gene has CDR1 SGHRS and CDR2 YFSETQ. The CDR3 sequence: CASSGGLAGTNEQFF. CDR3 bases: TGCGCCAGCAGCGGGGGACTAGCGGGAACTAATGAGCAGTTCTTC.

CDR3 protein: CASSFEGAGTGYTF. In DNA, the CDR3 is TGTGCCAGCAGCTTCGAGGGGGCGGGAACGGGCTACACCTTC. The chain employs TRBV5-4 and TRBJ1-2, with 7 bases identical to TRBD1. The V gene's germline CDR1 is SGHNT and CDR2 YYREEE (reference sequence). V lost 2 bases and J lost 8; bases outside the gene matches: 9. The CDR3 is 14 residues long.

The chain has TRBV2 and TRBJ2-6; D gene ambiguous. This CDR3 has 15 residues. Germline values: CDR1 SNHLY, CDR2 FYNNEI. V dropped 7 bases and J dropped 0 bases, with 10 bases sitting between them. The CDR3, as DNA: TGTGCCAGCAAGGCTGATTACTCTGGGGCCAACGTCCTGACTTTC. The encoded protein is CASKADYSGANVLTF.

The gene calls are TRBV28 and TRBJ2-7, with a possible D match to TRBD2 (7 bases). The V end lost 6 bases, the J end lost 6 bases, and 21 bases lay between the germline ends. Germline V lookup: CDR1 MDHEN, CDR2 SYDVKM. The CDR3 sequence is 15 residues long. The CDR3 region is CASSSLGGRGREQYF. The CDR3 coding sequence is TGTGCCAGCAGCTCTTTGGGAGGGCGGGGGCGCGAGCAGTACTTC.

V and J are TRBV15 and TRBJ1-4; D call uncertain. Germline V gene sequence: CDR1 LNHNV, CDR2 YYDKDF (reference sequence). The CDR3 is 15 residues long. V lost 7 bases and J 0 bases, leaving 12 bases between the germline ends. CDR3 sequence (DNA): TGTGCCACCACTAACCCCATGGCAACTAATGAAAAACTGTTTTTT. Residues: CATTNPMATNEKLFF. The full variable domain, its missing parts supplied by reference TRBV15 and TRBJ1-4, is DAMVIQNPRYQVTQFGKPVTLSCSQTLNHNVMYWYQQKSSQAPKLLFHYYDKDFNNEADTPDNFQSRRPNTSFCFLDIRSPGLGDTAMYLCATTNPMATNEKLFFGSGTQLSVL.